Listed below are T cell receptor beta chains from one sample, sequenced in a study of molecular identifiers for immune sequencing clone quantification. Using its own MiXCR run on the PCR reads, TCRdb lists one record per CDR3 protein. This repertoire shows approximately 93,000 distinct CDR3 sequences, about 23% found once; its top ten account for about 0.8%. Sequencing was done on a sample of naive CD8+ T cells from blood, with Jurkat cell RNA spiked in. These receptors were obtained from a human donor in good health. Some libraries in this study had Jurkat cell RNA spiked in. The CDR3 runs from the conserved cysteine through the conserved F or W. A D gene is named only where the DNA matches it firmly. Some rows mark clone size as missing; the rest say once, few, many or name a class of expanded clone.

abundance | j_gene | d_gene | v_gene | CDR3aa | CDR3nt
few | TRBJ1-2 | NA | TRBV6-6 | CASSYFARDYGYTF | TGTGCCAGCAGTTATTTCGCCAGGGACTATGGCTACACCTTC
NA | TRBJ2-7 | NA | TRBV13 | CASSIGISDNEQYF | TGTGCCAGCAGCATAGGGATTTCAGACAACGAGCAGTACTTC
many | TRBJ2-7 | TRBD1 | TRBV7-9 | CASSSRDRVYEQYF | TGTGCCAGCAGCTCCCGGGACAGGGTTTACGAGCAGTACTTC
many | TRBJ2-7 | NA | TRBV4-1 | CASSPIGSSYEQYF | TGCGCCAGCAGCCCGATAGGGAGCTCCTACGAGCAGTACTTC
NA | TRBJ2-5 | TRBD1 | TRBV28 | CVSIGQGETAAQYF | TGTGTCAGCATCGGACAGGGGGAAACCGCGGCCCAGTACTTC
few | TRBJ1-1 | TRBD1 | TRBV25-1 | CASSAWTGVEAFF | TGTGCCAGCAGTGCCTGGACAGGGGTTGAAGCTTTCTTT
NA | TRBJ1-3 | TRBD1 | TRBV29-1 | CSAKGTAYGNTIYF | TGCAGCGCTAAAGGGACAGCATATGGAAACACCATATATTTT
many | TRBJ2-1 | NA | TRBV29-1 | CSVGGGNNEQFF | TGCAGCGTAGGGGGGGGAAACAATGAGCAGTTCTTC
NA | TRBJ2-3 | NA | TRBV27 | CASSYSSGGTDTQYF | TGTGCCAGCAGTTACTCTTCGGGCGGTACAGATACGCAGTATTTT
few | TRBJ2-1 | NA | TRBV28 | CASSPPSYYNEQFF | TGTGCCAGCAGCCCTCCAAGCTATTACAATGAGCAGTTCTTC
many | TRBJ2-3 | NA | TRBV14 | CASMGSYFTDTQYF | TGTGCCAGCATGGGGAGCTATTTCACAGATACGCAGTATTTT
many | TRBJ1-1 | NA | TRBV6-5 | CASRVGQNTEAFF | TGTGCCAGCAGAGTCGGACAGAACACTGAAGCTTTCTTT
NA | TRBJ2-5 | TRBD1 | TRBV4-1 | CASSQDGGTGGKTQYF | TGCGCCAGCAGCCAAGATGGAGGCACAGGGGGAAAGACCCAGTACTTC
NA | TRBJ1-2 | NA | TRBV2 | CASSLQDTDEGYTF | TGTGCCAGCAGTCTACAGGACACTGACGAAGGCTACACCTTC